This T cell receptor beta chain originates from a study of blood T cell repertoires in COVID-19. Study-wide context: Samples came from the United States, Italy and Spain, spanning acute and convalescent COVID-19. In each case, the material was cDNA or gDNA derived from T cells, B-cell-depleted T cells, or PBMCs.

The V and J ends lost 5 bases and 5 bases respectively, with 16 bases between them. CDR1 SGHVS and CDR2 FQNEAQ come from the germline V gene. This CDR3 contains 15 residues. Per the study methods: Estimation of nucleated cell counts was performed using reference gene primer amplification. Sequenced by immunoSEQ multiplex PCR; TCRdb stores in-frame clones only, minus some. Clone size and the V and J calls come from that table; the DNA yielded D and trimming. The sample has about 300,000 clones, around 90% seen once. Source material: peripheral blood. J is TRBJ1-5 and V is TRBV7-8, with a possible D match to TRBD1 (6 bases). The TCR originated in a man aged 65 to 79 with acute or convalescent COVID-19. This chain's CDR3 is CASSVGGGAYQPQHF. The CDR3 coding sequence is TGTGCCAGCAGCGTAGGGGGGGGAGCATATCAGCCCCAGCATTTT.